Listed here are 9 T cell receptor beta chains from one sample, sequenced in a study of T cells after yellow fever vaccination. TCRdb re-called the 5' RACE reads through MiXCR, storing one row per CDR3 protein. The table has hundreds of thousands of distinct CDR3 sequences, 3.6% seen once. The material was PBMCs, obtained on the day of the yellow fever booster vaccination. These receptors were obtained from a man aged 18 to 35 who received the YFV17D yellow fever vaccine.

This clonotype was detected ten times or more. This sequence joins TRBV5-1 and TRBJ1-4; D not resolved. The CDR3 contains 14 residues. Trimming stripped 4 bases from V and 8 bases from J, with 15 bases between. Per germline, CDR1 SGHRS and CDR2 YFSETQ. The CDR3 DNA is TGCGCCAGCAGCCCCCGCGGTGGTCGCGAAAAACTGTTTTTT. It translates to CASSPRGGREKLFF.

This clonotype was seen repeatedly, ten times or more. Here the CDR3 DNA reads TGTGCCAGCAGTCTGCGATTAACAGGGAACTATGGCTACACCTTC. It translates to CASSLRLTGNYGYTF. The V call is TRBV6-5, the J call TRBJ1-2, with a possible D match to TRBD1 (6 bases). From germline, CDR1 is MNHEY and CDR2 SVGAGI. Deletions cut 5 bases from V and 2 bases from J, with 15 bases between. The CDR3 is 15 amino acids.

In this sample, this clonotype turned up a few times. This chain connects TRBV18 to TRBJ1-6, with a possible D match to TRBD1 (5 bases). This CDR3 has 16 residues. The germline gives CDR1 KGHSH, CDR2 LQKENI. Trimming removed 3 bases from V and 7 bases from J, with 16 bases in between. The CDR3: CASSPGSPGRNSPLHF. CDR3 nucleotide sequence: TGTGCCAGCTCACCTGGCTCCCCGGGACGAAATTCACCCCTCCACTTT. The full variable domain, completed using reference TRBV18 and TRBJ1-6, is NAGVMQNPRHLVRRRGQEARLRCSPMKGHSHVYWYRQLPEEGLKFMVYLQKENIIDESGMPKERFSAEFPKEGPSILRIQQVVRGDSAAYFCASSPGSPGRNSPLHFGNGTRLTVT.

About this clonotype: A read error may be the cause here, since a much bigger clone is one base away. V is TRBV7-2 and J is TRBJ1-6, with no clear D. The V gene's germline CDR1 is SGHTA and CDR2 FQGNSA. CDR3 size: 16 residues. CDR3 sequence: CASSLIRSSYNSTLHF. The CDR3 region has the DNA TGTGCCAGCAGCCTTATCCGCAGCTCCTATAATTCAACCCTCCACTTT.

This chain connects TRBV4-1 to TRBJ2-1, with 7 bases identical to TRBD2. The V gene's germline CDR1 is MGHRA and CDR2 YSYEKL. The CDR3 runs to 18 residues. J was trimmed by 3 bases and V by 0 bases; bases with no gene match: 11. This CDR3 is CASSQEAWFAGDYNEQFF. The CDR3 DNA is TGCGCCAGCAGCCAAGAGGCTTGGTTCGCGGGGGACTACAATGAGCAGTTCTTC.

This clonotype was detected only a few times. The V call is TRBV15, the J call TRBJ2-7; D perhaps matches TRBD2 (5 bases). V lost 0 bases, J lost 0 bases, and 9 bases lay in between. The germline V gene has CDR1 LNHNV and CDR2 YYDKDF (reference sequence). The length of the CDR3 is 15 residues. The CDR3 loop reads CATSRDPGSSYEQYF. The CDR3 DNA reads TGTGCCACCAGCAGAGATCCGGGGAGCTCCTACGAGCAGTACTTC.

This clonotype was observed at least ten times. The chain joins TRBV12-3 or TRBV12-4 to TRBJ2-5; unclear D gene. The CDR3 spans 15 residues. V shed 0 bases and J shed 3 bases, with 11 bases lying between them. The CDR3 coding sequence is TGTGCCAGCAGTTTAGCAACCGCCCAAGAAGAGACCCAGTACTTC. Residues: CASSLATAQEETQYF.

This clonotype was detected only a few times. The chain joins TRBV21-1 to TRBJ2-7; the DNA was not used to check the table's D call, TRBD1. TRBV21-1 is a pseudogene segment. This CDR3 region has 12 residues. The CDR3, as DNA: TGTGCCAGCAGCGCCAGGGTCTACGAGCAGTACGTC. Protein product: CASSARVYEQYV.

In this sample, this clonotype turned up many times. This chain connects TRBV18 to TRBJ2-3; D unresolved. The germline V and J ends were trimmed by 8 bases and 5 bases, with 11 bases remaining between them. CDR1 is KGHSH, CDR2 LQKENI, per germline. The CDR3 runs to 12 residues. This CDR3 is CASSPPGDTQYF. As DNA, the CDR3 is TGTGCCAGCAGCCCCCCGGGAGATACGCAGTATTTT.